The 27 T cell receptor beta chains reported below all come from one sample, sequenced in a study of CD8 T cells in Susac syndrome. With random hexamers, reverse transcription was performed on roughly 0.5 to 1 ug of RNA. TCRdb recomputed calls from the immunoSEQ multiplex PCR reads with MiXCR, one row per CDR3 protein. The repertoire holds around 45,000 distinct CDR3 sequences, approximately 94% seen once, with approximately 0.53% in the top ten. The sample was CD8+ T cells from PBMCs. The origin of the receptors is a human donor in good health.

The gene calls are TRBV6-6 and TRBJ2-5; no firm D call. The germline CDR1 and CDR2 sequences are MNHNY and SVGAGI (reference sequence). V gave up 7 bases and J gave up 2 bases, with 11 bases separating them. The CDR3 runs 13 residues. For the CDR3, the DNA is TGTGCCAGCAACCGACCTGGACAAGAGACCCAGTACTTC. It encodes CASNRPGQETQYF.

This chain links TRBV29-1 with TRBJ2-7; no reliable D call. Germline-derived CDR1 and CDR2 are SQVTM and ANQGSEA. V shed 4 bases and J shed 2 bases, with 15 bases lying between them. This CDR3 has 14 residues. DNA of the CDR3: TGCAGCGTTGTTTTTTATGGCCAACCCTACGAGCAGTACTTC. It translates to CSVVFYGQPYEQYF.

This clonotype has more than one count but fewer than ten. The rearrangement links TRBV20-1 to TRBJ2-7; D possibly corresponds to TRBD1 (6 bases). The CDR3 spans 11 residues. Germline CDR1 is DFQATT and CDR2 is SNEGSKA (reference sequence). V was clipped by 5 bases and J by 6 bases, with 11 bases between them. For the CDR3, the DNA is TGCAGTGCTTACAGGGTTAGCGAGCAGTACTTC. Its protein product is CSAYRVSEQYF.

The V and J genes are TRBV12-5 and TRBJ1-5; no definite D call. The CDR3 has 10 residues. V lost 7 bases to trimming and J lost 15 bases, with 13 bases between them. Germline-derived CDR1 and CDR2 are LGHNT and FRNRAP. CDR3 amino acids: CASASASRHF. The CDR3 coding sequence is TGTGCTAGTGCCTCGGCCTCCCGGCATTTT.

The chain combines TRBV5-1 with TRBJ2-7; 11 nucleotides agree with TRBD2. The CDR3 consists of 14 residues. Trimming removed 1 base from V and 9 bases from J; junction bases left unmatched: 6. CDR1 and CDR2 from the germline V gene are SGHRS and YFSETQ. The CDR3 DNA is TGCGCCAGCAGCTTGACTAGCGGGAGCGGTTGGCAGTACTTC. This codes for CASSLTSGSGWQYF.

This chain links TRBV7-6 with TRBJ1-1; no definite D call. CDR3 length equals 14 residues. Deletions cut 2 bases from V and 1 base from J, with 8 bases between. CDR1 and CDR2 (germline): SGHVS, FNYEAQ. The CDR3 loop is CASSLITANTEAFF. CDR3 bases: TGTGCCAGCAGCTTAATAACGGCGAACACTGAAGCTTTCTTT.

The chain couples TRBV5-1 to TRBJ1-5, with a possible D match to TRBD1 (5 bases). CDR1 and CDR2 from the germline V gene are SGHRS and YFSETQ. The ends were cut back, 0 bases at V and 7 bases at J, with 11 bases in the middle. The CDR3 is 14 amino acids. CDR3 sequence: CASSLDGGRQPQHF. CDR3 nucleotides: TGCGCCAGCAGCTTGGACGGGGGTAGGCAGCCCCAGCATTTT. The full variable domain, its missing parts supplied by reference TRBV5-1 and TRBJ1-5, is KAGVTQTPRYLIKTRGQQVTLSCSPISGHRSVSWYQQTPGQGLQFLFEYFSETQRNKGNFPGRFSGRQFSNSRSEMNVSTLELGDSALYLCASSLDGGRQPQHFGDGTRLSIL.

The J gene is TRBJ2-5, the V gene TRBV6-5; 7 nucleotides agree with TRBD1. The CDR3 spans 14 residues. Germline V gives CDR1 MNHEY, CDR2 SVGAGI. With V trimmed by 5 bases and J by 5 bases, 8 bases remained unmatched. In DNA, the CDR3 is TGTGCCAGCAGTCAACTGACAGGGTTGGAGACCCAGTACTTC. This sequence encodes CASSQLTGLETQYF.

This chain links TRBV29-1 with TRBJ2-3; D perhaps matches TRBD2 (5 bases). The CDR3 length is 14 residues. V lost 3 bases and J lost 0, with 10 bases in between. CDR1 and CDR2 from the germline V gene are SQVTM and ANQGSEA. The CDR3, as DNA: TGCAGCGTTGATAGTAGCGAAAGCACAGATACGCAGTATTTT. Translating it yields CSVDSSESTDTQYF.

This sequence joins TRBV11-2 and TRBJ2-6; D call uncertain. The CDR3 runs to 14 residues. Germline V lookup: CDR1 SGHAT, CDR2 FQNNGV. Trimming cost V 5 bases and J 4 bases, with 9 bases left between them. The CDR3 loop is CASSLTWGANVLTF. In nucleotides, the CDR3 is TGTGCCAGCAGCCTGACGTGGGGGGCCAACGTCCTGACTTTC. Drawing the rest from reference TRBV11-2 and TRBJ2-6, the complete variable domain is EAGVAQSPRYKIIEKRQSVAFWCNPISGHATLYWYQQILGQGPKLLIQFQNNGVVDDSQLPKDRFSAERLKGVDSTLKIQPAKLEDSAVYLCASSLTWGANVLTFGAGSRLTVL.

The chain has TRBV4-1 and TRBJ2-7, with 9 bases aligning to TRBD2. Germline lookup yields CDR1 MGHRA and CDR2 YSYEKL. The J segment lost 3 bases and the V segment lost 1 base, leaving 4 bases of the junction unmatched. The CDR3 has 15 amino acids. The CDR3 DNA is TGCGCCAGCAGCCAAGTAGCGGGAGAAGGCTACGAGCAGTACTTC. The encoded protein is CASSQVAGEGYEQYF.

The chain couples TRBV4-2 to TRBJ2-1; 12 bases align to TRBD2. The germline V gene encodes CDR1 LGHNA and CDR2 YNFKEQ. The CDR3 is 15 residues long. The junction had 4 bases not matched to a gene; V was cut back by 3 bases and J by 7 bases. Here the CDR3 reads CASSQAGTSGNEQFF. CDR3 coding DNA: TGTGCCAGCAGCCAGGCCGGGACTAGCGGGAATGAGCAGTTCTTC.

The V and J genes are TRBV2 and TRBJ2-1; 13 bases map to TRBD2. Germline values: CDR1 SNHLY, CDR2 FYNNEI. The V gene end was trimmed by 6 bases and the J gene end by 8 bases; junction bases not matched to a gene: 7. This CDR3 is 15 amino acids long. The CDR3 loop reads CASSSGLAGLDEQFF. The CDR3 coding sequence is TGTGCCAGCAGCTCGGGACTAGCGGGACTCGATGAGCAGTTCTTC. Full variable domain (missing parts from reference TRBV2 and TRBJ2-1): EPEVTQTPSHQVTQMGQEVILRCVPISNHLYFYWYRQILGQKVEFLVSFYNNEISEKSEIFDDQFSVERPDGSNFTLKIRSTKLEDSAMYFCASSSGLAGLDEQFFGPGTRLTVL.

This chain joins TRBV5-1 and TRBJ2-5, with 10 nucleotides matching TRBD2. V was clipped by 3 bases and J by 5 bases; unmatched bases: 10. The CDR3 consists of 16 residues. Germline V gene sequence: CDR1 SGHRS, CDR2 YFSETQ. In DNA form, the CDR3 reads TGCGCCAGCAGCTGGAGCGAGCGGGAGGGTTTCGAGACCCAGTACTTC. It translates to CASSWSEREGFETQYF.

J is TRBJ2-7 and V is TRBV7-6; D might be TRBD1 (6 bases). V gave up 3 bases and J gave up 0 bases, with 12 bases separating them. This CDR3 contains 15 residues. In germline, CDR1 is SGHVS, CDR2 FNYEAQ. CDR3 amino acids: CASSLAGALSYEQYF. CDR3 nucleotide sequence: TGTGCCAGCAGCTTGGCAGGGGCCCTCTCCTACGAGCAGTACTTC.

The chain carries TRBV5-1 and TRBJ2-7; 8 bases map to TRBD2. V lost 2 bases and J lost 7; bases outside the gene matches: 8. The germline V gene encodes CDR1 SGHRS and CDR2 YFSETQ. This CDR3 has 14 amino acids. The CDR3, as DNA: TGCGCCAGCAGCTTCGCGGGAGGCTCAGGAGAGCAGTACTTC. Translating it yields CASSFAGGSGEQYF.

The chain employs TRBV11-2 and TRBJ2-3, with D possibly TRBD1 on 5 matching bases. The V end lost 6 bases, the J end lost 5 bases, and 6 bases lay between the germline ends. Germline assignment: CDR1 SGHAT and CDR2 FQNNGV. CDR3 length equals 11 residues. DNA of the CDR3: TGTGCCAGCAGTCAGGGAGATACGCAGTATTTT. It yields the protein CASSQGDTQYF.

V gene TRBV20-1 combines with J gene TRBJ2-1; 10 nucleotides align to TRBD2. This CDR3 is 16 amino acids long. J lost 3 bases, V lost 5 bases, and 10 bases had no gene match. Germline values: CDR1 DFQATT, CDR2 SNEGSKA (reference sequence). The CDR3 sequence is CSARGSSGRNYNEQFF. DNA for the CDR3: TGCAGTGCTCGCGGGTCTAGCGGGAGAAACTACAATGAGCAGTTCTTC.

The rearrangement links TRBV5-6 to TRBJ2-5; D gene ambiguous. CDR1 and CDR2 (germline): SGHDT, YYEEEE. The V end was cut by 1 base, the J end by 2 bases, with 6 bases between. This CDR3 is built from 13 residues. CDR3 bases: TGTGCCAGCAGCTTGTCTGGACAAGAGACCCAGTACTTC. The encoded protein is CASSLSGQETQYF.

The chain recombines TRBV5-6 with TRBJ1-1; 7 bases agree with TRBD1. This CDR3 has 12 residues. Germline-derived CDR1 and CDR2 are SGHDT and YYEEEE. Losses at the gene ends were 4 bases for V and 11 bases for J; bases not matched to a gene: 8. DNA of the CDR3: TGTGCCAGCAGCCAGCAGGGGGTAGAGGCTTTCTTT. Translation gives CASSQQGVEAFF.

The J gene is TRBJ2-7, the V gene TRBV3-1; 8 positions agree with TRBD1. V lost 3 bases, J lost 3 bases, and 4 bases stayed unmatched. CDR3 length: 14 amino acids. Per the germline V gene, CDR1 is LGHDT and CDR2 is YNNKEL (reference sequence). The CDR3 spells CASSHGQGVYEQYF. DNA for the CDR3: TGTGCCAGCAGCCATGGACAGGGAGTCTACGAGCAGTACTTC.

This chain joins TRBV12-3 or TRBV12-4 and TRBJ2-1; D is undetermined. The CDR3 has 13 residues. Between the trimmed V and J ends, which lost 3 bases and 4 bases, there was a span of 7 bases. CDR3 in DNA: TGTGCCAGCAGTTTTTTCGTTTACAATGAGCAGTTCTTC. Translation: CASSFFVYNEQFF.

This clonotype has only one observation. The V and J genes are TRBV7-9 and TRBJ1-1; perhaps TRBD1 as D (5 bases). The germline CDR1 and CDR2 sequences are SEHNR and FQNEAQ (reference sequence). V lost 10 bases to trimming and J lost 5 bases, with 14 bases between them. This CDR3 comprises 12 residues. CDR3 amino acids: CATPGPLTEAFF. CDR3 sequence (DNA): TGTGCCACCCCGGGACCTTTAACTGAAGCTTTCTTT.

This chain joins TRBV28 and TRBJ1-4, with D hard to call. Germline CDR1 MDHEN, CDR2 SYDVKM. The CDR3 sequence is 12 residues long. The V and J ends lost 7 bases and 4 bases respectively, with 7 bases between them. CDR3: CASTDNNEKLFF. The CDR3 DNA reads as TGTGCCAGCACCGATAATAATGAAAAACTGTTTTTT.

V usage is TRBV29-1 and J usage is TRBJ1-2; TRBD1 is a possible D gene (6 bases). The CDR3 runs 16 residues. Trimming shortened V by 4 bases and J by 8 bases, and 26 bases separated the two germline ends. CDR1 SQVTM and CDR2 ANQGSEA come from the germline V gene. CDR3 residues: CSVGGLPGAPGAGYTF. The CDR3 DNA reads TGCAGCGTTGGGGGGCTCCCCGGGGCCCCGGGCGCCGGCTACACCTTC.

CDR3: CASSSDLTYEQYF. In DNA form, the CDR3 reads TGTGCCAGCAGTTCCGACTTAACCTACGAGCAGTACTTC. The V gene is TRBV28, the J gene TRBJ2-7; D gene uncertain. Germline V gene data show CDR1 as MDHEN and CDR2 as SYDVKM. The CDR3 extends over 13 amino acids. V was trimmed by 4 bases and J by 2 bases, leaving 9 bases between them.

The genes are TRBV20-1 and TRBJ1-1; D gene uncertain. The CDR3 is made up of 11 amino acids. The germline gives CDR1 DFQATT, CDR2 SNEGSKA (reference sequence). V shed 5 bases and J shed 11 bases, with 15 bases lying between them. The CDR3: CSAGGPTLAFF. The CDR3 region has the DNA TGCAGTGCTGGAGGACCGACACTGGCTTTCTTT.